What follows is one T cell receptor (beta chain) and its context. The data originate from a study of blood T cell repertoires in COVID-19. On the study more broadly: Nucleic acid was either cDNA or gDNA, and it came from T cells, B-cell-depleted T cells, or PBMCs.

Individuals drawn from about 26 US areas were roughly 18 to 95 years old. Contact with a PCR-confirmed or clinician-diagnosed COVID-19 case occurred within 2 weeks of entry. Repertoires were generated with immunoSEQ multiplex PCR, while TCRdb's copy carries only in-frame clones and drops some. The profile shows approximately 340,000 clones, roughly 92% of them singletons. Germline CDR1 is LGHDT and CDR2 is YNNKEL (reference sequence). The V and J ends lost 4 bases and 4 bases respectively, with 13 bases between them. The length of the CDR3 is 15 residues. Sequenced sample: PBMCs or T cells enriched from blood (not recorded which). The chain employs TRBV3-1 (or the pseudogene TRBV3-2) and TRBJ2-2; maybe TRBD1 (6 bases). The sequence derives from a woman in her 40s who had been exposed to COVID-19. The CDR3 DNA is TGTGCCAGCAGCCCTCACGACAGGTTCACCGGGGAGCTGTTTTTT. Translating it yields CASSPHDRFTGELFF.